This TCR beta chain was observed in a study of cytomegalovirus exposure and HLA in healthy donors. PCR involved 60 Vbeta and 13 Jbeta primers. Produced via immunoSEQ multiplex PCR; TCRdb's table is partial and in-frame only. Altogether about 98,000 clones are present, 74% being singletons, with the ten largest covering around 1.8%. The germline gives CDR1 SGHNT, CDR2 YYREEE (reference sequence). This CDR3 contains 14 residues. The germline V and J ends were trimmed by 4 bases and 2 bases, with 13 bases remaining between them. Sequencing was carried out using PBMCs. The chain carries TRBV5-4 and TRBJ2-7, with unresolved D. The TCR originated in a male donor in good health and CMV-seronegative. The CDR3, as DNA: TGTGCCAGCAGCATCGACACAGATACCTACGAGCAGTACTTC. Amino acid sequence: CASSIDTDTYEQYF.